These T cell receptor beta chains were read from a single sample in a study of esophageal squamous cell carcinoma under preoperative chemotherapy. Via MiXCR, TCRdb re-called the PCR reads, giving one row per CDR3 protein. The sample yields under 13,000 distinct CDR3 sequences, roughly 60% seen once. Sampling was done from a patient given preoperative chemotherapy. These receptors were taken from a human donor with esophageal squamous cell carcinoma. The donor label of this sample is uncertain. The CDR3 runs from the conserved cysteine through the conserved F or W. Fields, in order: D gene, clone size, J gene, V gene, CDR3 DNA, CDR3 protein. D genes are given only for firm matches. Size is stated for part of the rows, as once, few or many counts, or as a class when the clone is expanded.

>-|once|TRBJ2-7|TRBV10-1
TGCGCCAGCAGTGAGGACGGCTACGAGCAGTACTTC
CASSEDGYEQYF
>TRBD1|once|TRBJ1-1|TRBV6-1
TGTGCCAGCAGTCCCAGGACAGGGGGAGGGAGGAACACTGAAGCTTTCTTT
CASSPRTGGGRNTEAFF
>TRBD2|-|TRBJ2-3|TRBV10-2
TGCGCGGGGTCCGGGGGGAGCTACACAGAGACCCAGTATTTC
CAGSGGSYTETQYF
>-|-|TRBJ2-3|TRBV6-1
TGTGCCAGCAGTGAATTGGGGCTGTGCGCCAAAGATACGCAGTATTTC
CASSELGLCAKDTQYF
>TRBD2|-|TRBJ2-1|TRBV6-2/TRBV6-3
TGTGCCACCGGGGGAGGGCCCTCCTACAATGAGCAGTTCTTC
CATGGGPSYNEQFF
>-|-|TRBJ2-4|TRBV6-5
TGTGCCAGCGGTTTGGGGCAGTGCGCCAAAAATACTCAGTACTTC
CASGLGQCAKNTQYF
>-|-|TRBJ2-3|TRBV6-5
TGTGCCAGCAGTTACTCAGGGGGGGCCCCAGATACGCAGTATTTT
CASSYSGGAPDTQYF
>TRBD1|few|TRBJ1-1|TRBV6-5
TGTGCCAGCAGCTACAGGGGTAGCACTGAAGCTTTCTTT
CASSYRGSTEAFF
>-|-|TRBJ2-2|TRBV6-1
TGTGCCAGCACTGCAAGCGGGGAGCTGTTTTTT
CASTASGELFF
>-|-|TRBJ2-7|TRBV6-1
TGTGCCAGCCGCGAATTGTGGGGGTGCTACAAAGATACGCAGTACTTC
CASRELWGCYKDTQYF
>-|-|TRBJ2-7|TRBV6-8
TGTTCCAGCAGGGGATCAAGAGGGGGGGGCACAGAGACGCAGTACTTC
CSSRGSRGGGTETQYF
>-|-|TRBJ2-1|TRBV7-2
TGTGCCAGCACCGAGGGATGTGCGGGAACCAAGGAGCAGTTTTTT
CASTEGCAGTKEQFF
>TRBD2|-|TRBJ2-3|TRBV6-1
TGTGCCAGCAGCTCACGAGGTCTGGGCTCGGGGGGAGGGGATACAGAGACGCAGTATTTT
CASSSRGLGSGGGDTETQYF
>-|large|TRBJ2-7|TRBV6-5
TGTGCCAGCAGTTACGCCCGGGTCTCCTACGAGCAGTACTTC
CASSYARVSYEQYF
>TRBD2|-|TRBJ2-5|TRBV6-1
TGTGCCAGCAAGGATGGCGGGAGGGGGGAGCAGTACTTC
CASKDGGRGEQYF
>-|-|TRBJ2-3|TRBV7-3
TGTGCCAGCAGCGTCGAGAGGACAGATACGCAGTATTTT
CASSVERTDTQYF
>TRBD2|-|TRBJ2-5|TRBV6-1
TGTGCCAGCAGTGAAGACGGGGGGAGGGTGGAGACCCAGTACTTC
CASSEDGGRVETQYF
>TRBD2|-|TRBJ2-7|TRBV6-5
TGTGCCAGCAGTTACTCCCCTCCGCGGGGGGTCTACAATGAGCAGTACTTC
CASSYSPPRGVYNEQYF
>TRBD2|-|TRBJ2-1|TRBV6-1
TGTGCCAGCAGTGCGCTAGCGGAATCCTACAATGAGCAGTTCTTC
CASSALAESYNEQFF
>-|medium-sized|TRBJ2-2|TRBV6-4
TGTGCCAGCAGTGACTCGCAACAGGGATCGGCCACCGGGGAGCTGTTTTTT
CASSDSQQGSATGELFF
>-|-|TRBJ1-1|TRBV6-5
TGTGCCAGCGGTTCGGGGGCGTGGACTGAAGCTTTCTTT
CASGSGAWTEAFF
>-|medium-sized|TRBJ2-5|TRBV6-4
TGTGCCAGCAGTGAAGGGCCCCAAGAGACCCAGTACTTC
CASSEGPQETQYF
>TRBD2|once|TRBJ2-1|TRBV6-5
TGTGCCAGCATTAGGCGGGAGGGCGGGTACAATGAGCAGTTCTTC
CASIRREGGYNEQFF
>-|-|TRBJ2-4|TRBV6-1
TGTGCCAGCAGTGACTTGGGGGGATGCTACACAAACATGCAGTACTTC
CASSDLGGCYTNMQYF
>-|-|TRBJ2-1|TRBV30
TGTGCCTGGCCTCAACTTCTTTCTTTACTCCAGATTCCTCGGAGCCTTGAACATGCTAAAGTACACTGG
CAWPQLLSLLQIPRSLEHAKVHW
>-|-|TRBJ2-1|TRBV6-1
TGTGCCAGTTTGCAGGGGTTTAGCAATGAGCAGTTCTTC
CASLQGFSNEQFF
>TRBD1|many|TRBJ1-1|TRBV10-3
TGTGCCATCAGTTGGACAGGGAACACTGAAGCTTTCTTT
CAISWTGNTEAFF
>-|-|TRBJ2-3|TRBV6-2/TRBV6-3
TGTGCCAGCAGTTACTCGTCCGGGCCCCCGGAGGGGGCGAGGGGATTAGGCAACAATAAGCAGTTTTTT
CASSYSSGPPEGARGLGNNKQFF
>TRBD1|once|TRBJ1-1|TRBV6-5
TGTGCCAGCAGTTTCGACAGGGGGACTGAAGCTTTCTTT
CASSFDRGTEAFF
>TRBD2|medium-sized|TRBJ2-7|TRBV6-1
TGTGCCAGCAGTGAAGCGCGGTGGGAGGGGCTAAACGAGCAGTACTTC
CASSEARWEGLNEQYF
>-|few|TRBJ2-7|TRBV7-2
TGTGCCAGCAGCTTTAACGGGGGCTTTGAGCAGTACTTC
CASSFNGGFEQYF
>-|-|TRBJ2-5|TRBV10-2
TGCGCCAGGAGTGAGCATTTAGGGGCCAAAAATACGCAGTACTTC
CARSEHLGAKNTQYF
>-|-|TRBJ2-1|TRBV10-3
TGTGCCGCCCAGGGGTCTTACAATAAGCAGTTCTTT
CAAQGSYNKQFF
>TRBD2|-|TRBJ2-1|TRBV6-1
TGTGCCAGCAGTGAAACTAGCGGGAGTAGTAATGAGCAGTTCTTC
CASSETSGSSNEQFF
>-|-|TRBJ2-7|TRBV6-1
TGTGCCAGCAGTGAAGTGAGCGGAGGGCCCTACGAGCAGTACTTC
CASSEVSGGPYEQYF
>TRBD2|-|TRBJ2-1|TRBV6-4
TGTGCCAGCAGTGACGGACTAGCGGGGGACAATGAGCAGTTCTTC
CASSDGLAGDNEQFF
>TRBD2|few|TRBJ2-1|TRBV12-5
TGTGCTAGTGGTTTGGTACTAGCGCCACTCTTTAACAATGAGCAGTTCTTC
CASGLVLAPLFNNEQFF
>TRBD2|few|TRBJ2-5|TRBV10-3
TGTGCCATCAGTGAGACAATTAGCGGGAGGGGAGAGACCCAGTACTTC
CAISETISGRGETQYF
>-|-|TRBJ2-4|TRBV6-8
TGTCGCAGCAGGGGGACTCGAGCCAAAAACATTCAGTACTTC
CRSRGTRAKNIQYF
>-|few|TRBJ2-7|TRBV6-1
TGTGCCAGCAGGACGGGGCCCGCCTACGAGCAGTACTTC
CASRTGPAYEQYF
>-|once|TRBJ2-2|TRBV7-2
TGTGCCAGCAGCTTAAATATTTATCCCGGGGAGCTGTTTTTT
CASSLNIYPGELFF
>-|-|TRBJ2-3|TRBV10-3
TGTGCGGGGAAGGGGGGCTGGGACAAAGATACCCAGTATTTT
CAGKGGWDKDTQYF